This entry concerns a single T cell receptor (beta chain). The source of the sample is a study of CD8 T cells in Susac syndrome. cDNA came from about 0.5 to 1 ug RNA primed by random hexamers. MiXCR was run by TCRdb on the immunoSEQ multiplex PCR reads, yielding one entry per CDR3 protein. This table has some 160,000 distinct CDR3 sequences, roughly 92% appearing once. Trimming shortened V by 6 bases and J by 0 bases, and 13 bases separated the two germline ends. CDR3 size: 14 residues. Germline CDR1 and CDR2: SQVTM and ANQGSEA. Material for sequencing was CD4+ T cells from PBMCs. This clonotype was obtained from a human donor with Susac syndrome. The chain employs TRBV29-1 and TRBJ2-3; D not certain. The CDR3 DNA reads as TGCAGCGTCCCCGACGGGCTTAGCACAGATACGCAGTATTTT. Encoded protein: CSVPDGLSTDTQYF.